This TCR beta chain derives from a study of beta chain features in type 1 diabetes. The overall study: Across all samples, some 110 million sorted cells were examined. Study-level findings and limits: There was a possibility that cDNA sequencing over-represented cells with high TCR expression. PCR may have favored shorter templates equally in patients and controls.

Isolated RNA was reverse transcribed in full, so expressed TCRB transcripts were sequenced. Naive, central memory and regulatory T cell samples came to a mean of about 4 million reads. The data were produced by immunoSEQ multiplex PCR, yet TCRdb's version contains in-frame clones alone and is incomplete. The table includes hundreds of thousands of clones, 14% detected once. This clone showed up just a few times. Its specificity is not known. Germline loops: CDR1 MNHEY, CDR2 SVGAGI. Trimming at V came to 4 bases and at J to 6 bases, leaving 4 bases not matched to a gene. CDR3 length equals 16 residues. V and J are TRBV6-5 and TRBJ2-1, with 15 positions matching TRBD2. The source is a young man in good health. Sample: central memory CD4+ T cells from blood. The CDR3 loop is CASSSRTSGRANEQFF. CDR3 nucleotide sequence: TGTGCCAGCAGTTCGAGGACTAGCGGGAGGGCCAATGAGCAGTTCTTC.